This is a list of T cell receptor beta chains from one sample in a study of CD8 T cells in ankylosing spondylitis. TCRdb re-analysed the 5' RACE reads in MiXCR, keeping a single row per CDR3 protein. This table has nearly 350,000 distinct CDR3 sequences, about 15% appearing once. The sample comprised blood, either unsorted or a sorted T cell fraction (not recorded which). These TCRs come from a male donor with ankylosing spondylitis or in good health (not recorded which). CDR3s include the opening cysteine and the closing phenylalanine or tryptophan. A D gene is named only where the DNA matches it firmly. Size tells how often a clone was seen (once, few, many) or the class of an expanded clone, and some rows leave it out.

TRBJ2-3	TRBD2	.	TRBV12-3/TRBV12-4	CASSSALAGTDTQYF	TGTGCCAGCAGTTCAGCGCTAGCGGGGACAGATACGCAGTATTTT
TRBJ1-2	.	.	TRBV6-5	CASGSDGTSGGYTF	TGTGCCAGCGGTTCCGATGGGACCTCCGGAGGCTACACCTTC
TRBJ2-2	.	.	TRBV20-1	CSARLRDGSNTGELFF	TGCAGTGCTAGACTCCGGGACGGATCGAACACCGGGGAGCTGTTTTTT
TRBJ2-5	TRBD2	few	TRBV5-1	CASSPTSGNIQETQYF	TGCGCCAGCAGCCCCACCAGCGGGAACATACAAGAGACCCAGTACTTC
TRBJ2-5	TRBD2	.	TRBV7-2	CASSLPPSGGGGKTQYF	TGTGCCAGCAGCTTACCCCCTAGCGGGGGGGGTGGGAAGACCCAGTACTTC
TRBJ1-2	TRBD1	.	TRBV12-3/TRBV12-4	CASTEQGVYGYTF	TGTGCCAGCACAGAACAGGGGGTCTATGGCTACACCTTC
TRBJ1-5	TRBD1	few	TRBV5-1	CASSPMGTGNQPQHF	TGCGCCAGCAGCCCGATGGGGACAGGTAATCAGCCCCAGCATTTT
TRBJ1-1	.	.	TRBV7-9	CASSPREGPNTEAFF	TGTGCCAGCAGCCCAAGAGAGGGCCCGAACACTGAAGCTTTCTTT
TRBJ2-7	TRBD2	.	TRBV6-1	CASSKDGRGGSSYEQYF	TGTGCCAGCAGTAAAGACGGAAGGGGAGGGAGTTCCTACGAGCAGTACTTC
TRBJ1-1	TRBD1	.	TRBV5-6	CASSFSGQGETEAFF	TGTGCCAGCAGCTTCTCTGGACAGGGGGAAACTGAAGCTTTCTTT
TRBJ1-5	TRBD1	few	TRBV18	CASSGTGHQPQHF	TGTGCCAGTTCCGGGACAGGGCATCAGCCCCAGCATTTT
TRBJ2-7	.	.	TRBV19	CASSTRMTYEQYF	TGTGCCAGTAGTACGCGAATGACCTACGAGCAGTACTTC
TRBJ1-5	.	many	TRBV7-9	CASSLAGQPQHF	TGTGCCAGCAGCTTAGCGGGTCAGCCCCAGCATTTT
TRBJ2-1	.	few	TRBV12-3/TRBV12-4	CASSKDSPRGEQFF	TGTGCCAGCAGTAAGGACAGTCCAAGGGGGGAGCAGTTCTTC
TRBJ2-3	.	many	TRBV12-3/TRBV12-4	CASRDTGTDTQYF	TGTGCCAGCAGGGACACGGGCACAGATACGCAGTATTTT
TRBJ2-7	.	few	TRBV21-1	CASSKDPGRESYEQYF	TGTGCCAGCAGCAAAGACCCTGGCAGGGAGTCCTACGAGCAGTACTTC